This paragraph covers one T cell receptor beta chain sequence. Its antigen is not known. Germline V gene lookup returns CDR1 ENHRY and CDR2 SYGVKD. J gave up 4 bases and V 4 bases, and 3 bases lay outside the gene matches. CDR3 size: 15 residues. Primers included in the PCR were 60 Vbeta and 13 Jbeta primers. Clones were read by immunoSEQ multiplex PCR, and TCRdb kept only the in-frame ones, dropping some. This sample carries some 130,000 clones, 66% of them seen once, and the ten largest clones take approximately 1.6%. The entry originates in a study of cytomegalovirus exposure and HLA in healthy donors. Regarding the study as a whole: TCR beta chain V- and J-gene trimming was linked, in a later analysis, to a missense variant in DCLRE1C. It was assumed in the presence/absence analyses that sequencing depth was roughly uniform across donors. Later on, analysis showed that most CMV-associated TCR beta chains appeared to be HLA-restricted.

Sequenced input: PBMCs. This receptor was obtained from a human donor in good health. The chain links TRBV10-3 to TRBJ2-6; TRBD1 agrees at 8 bases. The CDR3 is CAISGQGPGANVLTF. The CDR3 DNA reads as TGTGCCATCAGTGGACAGGGGCCCGGGGCCAACGTCCTGACTTTC.